These T cell receptor beta chains were read from a single sample in a study of blood T cell repertoires in COVID-19. The protocol was immunoSEQ multiplex PCR, while the TCRdb copy is restricted to in-frame clones and leaves out a portion. The table records 90,000 to 130,000 clones, 75% to 80% of them present only once. Sequencing input: peripheral blood. Every receptor here comes from a woman of 80 years or more with active or convalescent COVID-19. Both conserved end residues are part of each CDR3. The order of the fields is D gene, clone size, J gene, V gene, CDR3 protein, CDR3 DNA. The D gene is left open where the match is weak. Size is omitted from some rows. Given values are once, few, many or a class for expanded clones.

>.|.|TRBJ2-3|TRBV28
CASSLFADTQYF
TGTGCCAGCAGTTTGTTCGCAGATACGCAGTATTTT
>.|.|TRBJ2-1|TRBV5-4
CASSRRGNEQFF
TGTGCCAGCAGCAGACGGGGCAATGAGCAGTTCTTC
>TRBD1|.|TRBJ1-2|TRBV30
CAFPSLGQDYGYTF
TGTGCCTTCCCCTCGCTGGGACAGGACTATGGCTACACCTTC
>.|.|TRBJ2-1|TRBV5-1
CASSLESQAYNEQFF
TGCGCCAGCAGCTTGGAGAGTCAGGCCTACAATGAGCAGTTCTTC
>TRBD2|.|TRBJ2-3|TRBV11-2
CASSLGLAGSTDTQYF
TGTGCCAGCAGCCTGGGACTAGCGGGATCCACAGATACGCAGTATTTT
>.|once|TRBJ2-3|TRBV6-5
CASRRTSTDTQYF
TGTGCCAGCAGAAGAACAAGCACAGATACGCAGTATTTT
>TRBD1|.|TRBJ2-1|TRBV29-1
CSVGGQEAYNEQFF
TGCAGCGTTGGTGGACAGGAGGCCTACAATGAGCAGTTCTTC
>TRBD2|.|TRBJ2-1|TRBV20-1
CSASRLADSNEQFF
TGCAGTGCTAGTCGGCTAGCGGATTCGAATGAGCAGTTCTTC
>TRBD2|.|TRBJ2-3|TRBV7-9
CASSWGLAGVTDTQYF
TGTGCCAGCAGCTGGGGACTAGCGGGGGTCACAGATACGCAGTATTTT
>.|.|TRBJ2-1|TRBV18
CASSPALSSYNEQFF
TGTGCCAGCTCACCCGCGTTGAGCTCCTACAATGAGCAGTTCTTC
>.|.|TRBJ2-5|TRBV30
CASSGGGETQYF
TGTGCTTCTTCTGGAGGCGGGGAGACCCAGTACTTC
>.|.|TRBJ1-2|TRBV30
CAWSLQGMNGYTF
TGTGCCTGGAGTTTACAGGGTATGAATGGCTACACCTTC
>.|.|TRBJ2-1|TRBV7-9
CASSYNSQSYNEQFF
TGTGCCAGCAGCTATAACTCCCAATCCTACAATGAGCAGTTCTTC
>.|.|TRBJ1-2|TRBV24-1
CATSDARGDGYTF
TGTGCCACCAGTGATGCCCGGGGGGATGGCTACACCTTC
>TRBD2|.|TRBJ2-1|TRBV7-3
CASSLSSGSDEQFF
TGTGCCAGCAGCTTATCTAGCGGGAGTGATGAGCAGTTCTTC
>.|.|TRBJ2-5|TRBV29-1
CSVEAGVRETQYF
TGCAGCGTTGAAGCAGGGGTCCGGGAGACCCAGTACTTC
>.|once|TRBJ2-1|TRBV2
CASSPGSGSNEQFF
TGTGCCAGCAGCCCCGGGTCGGGGTCCAATGAGCAGTTCTTC
>TRBD1|.|TRBJ1-4|TRBV5-1
CASSHTGGWGEKLFF
TGCGCCAGCAGCCACACAGGGGGCTGGGGTGAAAAACTGTTTTTT
>.|.|TRBJ1-1|TRBV20-1
CSASGHPDTEAFF
TGCAGTGCTAGTGGACACCCGGACACTGAAGCTTTCTTT
>TRBD2|.|TRBJ2-1|TRBV6-5
CASSYTSGMAGEQFF
TGTGCCAGCAGTTACACTAGCGGGATGGCAGGTGAGCAGTTCTTC
>.|.|TRBJ1-2|TRBV15
CATSRSTGLSPGGYTF
TGTGCCACCAGCAGAAGTACGGGCCTCTCGCCGGGGGGCTACACCTTC
>TRBD1|.|TRBJ1-1|TRBV11-2
CASSFTGGDTEAFF
TGTGCCAGCAGCTTTACAGGGGGGGACACTGAAGCTTTCTTT
>.|few|TRBJ2-2|TRBV5-4
CASSFGTRTGELFF
TGTGCCAGCAGCTTTGGGACACGCACCGGGGAGCTGTTTTTT
>.|.|TRBJ1-2|TRBV25-1
CASSLGGDYGYTF
TGTGCCAGCAGCTTGGGAGGGGACTATGGCTACACCTTC
>TRBD1|.|TRBJ1-1|TRBV9
CASSDRLGQGISEAFF
TGTGCCAGCAGCGACCGTCTGGGACAGGGTATTTCTGAAGCTTTCTTT
>.|.|TRBJ2-1|TRBV6-6
CASSPRVLIGRVALTPYNEQFF
TGTGCCAGCAGTCCCAGGGTTTTGATCGGGAGAGTTGCCCTCACCCCCTACAATGAGCAGTTCTTC
>TRBD1|few|TRBJ1-4|TRBV19
CASSPGTGLVEKLFF
TGTGCCAGTAGTCCAGGGACAGGGTTGGTTGAAAAACTGTTTTTT
>.|.|TRBJ1-2|TRBV7-9
CASSLVGGKGYGYTF
TGTGCCAGCAGCTTAGTCGGGGGAAAGGGCTATGGCTACACCTTC
>.|many|TRBJ1-2|TRBV10-1
CASSPTRGNYGYTF
TGCGCCAGCAGCCCCACCCGGGGGAACTATGGCTACACCTTC
>.|.|TRBJ1-2|TRBV27
CASSLSRNYGYTF
TGTGCCAGCAGTTTATCACGGAACTATGGCTACACCTTC
>.|few|TRBJ1-2|TRBV12-5
CASGSIYGYTF
TGTGCTAGTGGTTCCATCTATGGCTACACCTTC
>TRBD2|few|TRBJ2-2|TRBV30
CAWRSRGSSTGELFF
TGTGCCTGGAGGTCCCGCGGGAGTTCCACCGGGGAGCTGTTTTTT
>.|.|TRBJ2-1|TRBV19
CASSSSIPSLSSYNEQFF
TGTGCCAGTAGTTCTAGCATACCCTCCTTAAGCTCCTACAATGAGCAGTTCTTC
>.|.|TRBJ1-2|TRBV28
CATGQYYGYTF
TGTGCCACCGGACAATACTATGGCTACACCTTC
>.|.|TRBJ2-5|TRBV2
CASSPGLQETQYF
TGTGCCAGCAGTCCCGGGTTGCAAGAGACCCAGTACTTC
>.|.|TRBJ1-1|TRBV29-1
CSVKQMNTEAFF
TGCAGCGTTAAACAGATGAACACTGAAGCTTTCTTT
>.|.|TRBJ2-3|TRBV7-9
CASSLDPAVTDTQYF
TGTGCCAGCAGCTTAGACCCAGCGGTCACAGATACGCAGTATTTT
>TRBD1|few|TRBJ1-4|TRBV29-1
CSVEPRDRVGGGEKLFF
TGCAGCGTTGAACCTCGGGACAGGGTTGGTGGTGGTGAAAAACTGTTTTTT
>TRBD2|.|TRBJ2-7|TRBV2
CASSKRGGLAGDEQYF
TGTGCCAGCAGTAAGAGGGGGGGACTAGCGGGCGACGAGCAGTACTTC
>.|once|TRBJ2-3|TRBV6-5
CASSYSPTGSTDTQYF
TGTGCCAGCAGTTACTCCCCCACAGGTAGCACAGATACGCAGTATTTT
>.|.|TRBJ2-1|TRBV6-5
CASRGAGGSYNEQFF
TGTGCCAGCAGAGGAGCGGGCGGCTCCTACAATGAGCAGTTCTTC
>.|.|TRBJ2-2|TRBV5-5
CASSRGPLHLANGELFF
TGTGCCAGCAGTCGGGGACCGCTCCACCTAGCGAACGGGGAGCTGTTTTTT
>TRBD2|few|TRBJ2-7|TRBV6-5
CASRRGGSPYEQYF
TGTGCCAGCAGGCGGGGGGGTTCCCCCTACGAGCAGTACTTC
>.|.|TRBJ1-1|TRBV14
CASSQEVAGARTEAFF
TGTGCCAGCAGCCAGGAAGTGGCGGGGGCGAGAACTGAAGCTTTCTTT
>.|once|TRBJ1-1|TRBV4-2
CASSRLEGERNTEAFF
TGTGCCAGCAGCCGCCTCGAGGGGGAGAGGAACACTGAAGCTTTCTTT
>TRBD1|.|TRBJ1-2|TRBV11-2
CASKSTPTGYYGYTF
TGTGCCAGCAAGTCTACCCCGACAGGGTACTATGGCTACACCTTC
>.|.|TRBJ2-5|TRBV18
CASSPRRGSWETQYF
TGTGCCAGCTCACCACGTAGGGGTAGTTGGGAGACCCAGTACTTC
>TRBD1|few|TRBJ1-4|TRBV28
CASSDTQGNREKLFF
TGTGCCAGCAGCGACACACAGGGGAACCGTGAAAAACTGTTTTTT
>.|.|TRBJ2-7|TRBV2
CASKEGAYEQYF
TGTGCCAGCAAGGAGGGAGCCTACGAGCAGTACTTC
>TRBD1|.|TRBJ1-2|TRBV19
CASRRQGGGYGYTF
TGTGCCAGTAGGAGACAGGGGGGAGGCTATGGCTACACCTTC
>TRBD2|once|TRBJ2-1|TRBV30
CAALRGSTQYNEQFF
TGTGCCGCCCTTCGCGGGAGTACCCAATACAATGAGCAGTTCTTC
>TRBD2|.|TRBJ2-1|TRBV9
CASSLRLADYNEQFF
TGTGCCAGCAGCTTGAGACTAGCGGACTACAATGAGCAGTTCTTC
>.|once|TRBJ2-5|TRBV5-1
CASSLDSFETQYF
TGCGCCAGCAGCTTGGACAGTTTTGAGACCCAGTACTTC